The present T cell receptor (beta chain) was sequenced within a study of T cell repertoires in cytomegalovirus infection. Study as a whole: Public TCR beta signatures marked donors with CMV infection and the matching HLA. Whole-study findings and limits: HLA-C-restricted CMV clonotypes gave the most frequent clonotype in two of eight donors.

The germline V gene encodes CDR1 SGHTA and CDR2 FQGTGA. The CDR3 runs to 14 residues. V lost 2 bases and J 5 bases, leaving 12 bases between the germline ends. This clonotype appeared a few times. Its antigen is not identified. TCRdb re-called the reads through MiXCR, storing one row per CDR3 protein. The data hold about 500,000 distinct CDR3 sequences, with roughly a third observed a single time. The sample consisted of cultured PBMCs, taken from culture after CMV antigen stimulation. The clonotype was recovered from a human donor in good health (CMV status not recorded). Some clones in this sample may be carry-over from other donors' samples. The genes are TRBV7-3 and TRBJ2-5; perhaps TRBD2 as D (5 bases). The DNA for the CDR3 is TGTGCCAGCAGCTTAGGTGCCGAGCGGGAGACCCAGTACTTC. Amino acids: CASSLGAERETQYF.